The source of this T cell receptor beta chain is a study of early T cells in non-severe SARS-CoV-2 infection. Findings and limits, study-wide: Using VDJdb, the matching emphasized anti-spike CD8 responses while missing private and CD4 specificities.

In the library, individual cDNA molecules carried attached unique molecular identifiers. TCRdb passed the 5' RACE reads through MiXCR, listing each CDR3 protein once. The sample includes more than 35,000 distinct CDR3 sequences, roughly 12% seen only once; the top ten take around a fifth. This clonotype came up a few times. Its antigen is as yet unknown. Germline values: CDR1 SQVTM, CDR2 ANQGSEA. The CDR3 spans 14 residues. V shed 6 bases, J shed 0 bases, and the junction held 6 bases outside the gene matches. This rearrangement joins TRBV29-1 to TRBJ2-3; 7 bases fit TRBD2. The sample was whole blood. The receptor was isolated from an adult who was a healthcare worker with PCR-confirmed SARS-CoV-2 infection or an uninfected control (not recorded which). The CDR3 nucleotides read TGCAGCGTCTACAGCGGGGCCAGCACAGATACGCAGTATTTT. It is translated as CSVYSGASTDTQYF.